These T cell receptor beta chains were read from a single sample in a study of blood T cells in healthy people across ages. TCRdb analysed the 5' RACE reads with MiXCR anew, one entry per CDR3 protein. The top ten clones hold 3.6% of a sample with hundreds of thousands of distinct CDR3 sequences, 20% to 25% of them seen once. Material for sequencing was blood. The receptors were sampled from a man between 65 and 85 years old in good health. Each CDR3 is given with its conserved first and last residue. A D gene is named only where the DNA matches it firmly. Only part of the rows carry a size: once, few, many, or a class if the clone is expanded.

len	abundance	v_gene	d_gene	j_gene	CDR3nt	CDR3aa
15	few	TRBV18	.	TRBJ2-7	TGTGCCAGCTCACCACCCCGCACAGCATTCTACGAGCAGTACTTC	CASSPPRTAFYEQYF
15	few	TRBV9	TRBD1	TRBJ1-6	TGTGCCAGCAGCGTCTACGGGACAGGGGTTTCACCCCTCCACTTT	CASSVYGTGVSPLHF
14	few	TRBV7-7	.	TRBJ2-5	TGTGCTAGCTTCGTGGACGGGAACCAAGAGACCCAGTACTTC	CASFVDGNQETQYF
16	.	TRBV3-1	.	TRBJ2-3	TGTGCCAGCAGCCAAGGTTTGCGGGACGTTGCAGATACGCAGTATTTT	CASSQGLRDVADTQYF
17	few	TRBV6-5	.	TRBJ1-4	.	CASSYFGPGTTNEKLVF
15	.	TRBV7-9	.	TRBJ2-5	TGTGCCAGCAGCTTAGTGGAAGTCGCACAAGAGACCCAGTACTTC	CASSLVEVAQETQYF
13	many	TRBV7-2	.	TRBJ1-1	TGTGCCAGCAGAGAGGACATGAACACTGAAGCTTTCTTT	CASREDMNTEAFF
14	.	TRBV20-1	.	TRBJ2-7	TGCAGTGTTCCGGACGGGTGGTTCTCCTACGAGCAGTACTTC	CSVPDGWFSYEQYF
12	.	TRBV7-2	.	TRBJ1-4	TGTGCCAGCAGCTCAAGAAGGGAAAAACTGTTTTTT	CASSSRREKLFF
14	.	TRBV7-2	TRBD2	TRBJ2-7	TGTGCCAGCAGCTTCGGGAGGTTAAACAACGAGCAGTACTTC	CASSFGRLNNEQYF
16	few	TRBV7-9	TRBD2	TRBJ2-5	TGTGCCAGCAGCCCTACGGGGAGCGGGACCCAAGAGACCCAGTACTTC	CASSPTGSGTQETQYF
13	few	TRBV6-5	TRBD1	TRBJ2-5	TGTGCCAGCATAGGGACAGGGTATGAGACCCAGTACTTC	CASIGTGYETQYF
13	few	TRBV20-1	.	TRBJ2-5	TGCAGTGCTAGGAGTGACAGTCCAGAGACCCAGTACTTC	CSARSDSPETQYF
16	.	TRBV20-1	.	TRBJ1-5	TGCAGTGCTAGAGAATACAGTGGAGGGAGCAATCAGCCCCAGCATTTT	CSAREYSGGSNQPQHF
16	many	TRBV25-1	TRBD2	TRBJ2-2	TGTGCCAGCAGTGAGAGACGACTAGCTTCCACCGGGGAGCTGTTTTTT	CASSERRLASTGELFF
13	few	TRBV20-1	.	TRBJ2-1	TGCAGTGCTAGAGGTCCGTCGGCGAATGAGCAGTTCTTC	CSARGPSANEQFF
15	few	TRBV5-1	TRBD1	TRBJ1-6	TGCGCCAGCAGGCGAGGACAGGGGGATAATTCACCCCTCCACTTT	CASRRGQGDNSPLHF
13	few	TRBV12-3/TRBV12-4	TRBD2	TRBJ2-5	TGTGCCAGCAGTTTCACTAGCGGGGAGACCCAGTACTTC	CASSFTSGETQYF
14	many	TRBV14	.	TRBJ2-7	TGTGCCAGCAGCCAAGATTGGCAGCTCTACGAGCAGTACTTC	CASSQDWQLYEQYF
15	few	TRBV4-1	.	TRBJ2-7	TGCGCCAGCAGCCAATTGGGCGGGCCGTCCTACGAGCAGTACTTC	CASSQLGGPSYEQYF
13	few	TRBV20-1	.	TRBJ2-5	TGCAGTGCTAGAGGGCCGGTACAAGAGACCCAGTACTTC	CSARGPVQETQYF
13	few	TRBV10-2	.	TRBJ1-5	TGCGCCAGCCGTGGTGGGGGGTATCAGCCCCAGCATTTT	CASRGGGYQPQHF
17	.	TRBV7-9	.	TRBJ1-6	TGTGCCAGCAGCTTAGAAGCGACGGGAACCTATAATTCACCCCTCCACTTT	CASSLEATGTYNSPLHF
11	once	TRBV5-8	.	TRBJ2-1	TGTGCCAGCAGCTTTGAGCTTGAGCAGTTCTTC	CASSFELEQFF
15	.	TRBV30	TRBD1	TRBJ2-5	TGTGCCTGGAGTGCTCCCGGACAGGGTGAAGAGACCCAGTACTTC	CAWSAPGQGEETQYF
14	many	TRBV5-1	.	TRBJ2-5	TGCGCCAGCAGCTCTCCCAACGGCCAGGAGACCCAGTACTTC	CASSSPNGQETQYF
14	.	TRBV4-1	.	TRBJ2-7	TGCGCCAGCAGCCAAGCGGAGGGGTCCTACGAGCAGTACTTC	CASSQAEGSYEQYF
8	.	TRBV28	.	TRBJ1-2	TGTGCCAGCGGGTTGAGAACCTTC	CASGLRTF
15	once	TRBV7-9	.	TRBJ2-3	TGTGCCAGCAGCTTATTAAGGGGCGGCACAGATACGCAGTATTTT	CASSLLRGGTDTQYF
18	few	TRBV20-1	.	TRBJ2-3	TGCAGTGCTAGAGACGGGGATGGCCCAGGGGTTCGCACAGATACGCAGTATTTT	CSARDGDGPGVRTDTQYF
17	.	TRBV28	.	TRBJ2-1	TGTGCCAGCAGTTATCTAAGAGGGGGGGGGATGAACAATGAGCAGTTCTTC	CASSYLRGGGMNNEQFF
14	.	TRBV5-6	TRBD1	TRBJ2-7	TGTGCCAGCAGCTTTGAACAGGGGGTGTACGAGCAGTACTTC	CASSFEQGVYEQYF
17	.	TRBV6-1	TRBD2	TRBJ2-1	TGTGCCAGCAGTCGCCCGGGACTAGCGGGAGGATTGAATGAGCAGTTCTTC	CASSRPGLAGGLNEQFF
12	many	TRBV28	.	TRBJ1-6	TGTGCCAGCAGTTCAGGGGATTCACCCCTCCACTTT	CASSSGDSPLHF
15	once	TRBV10-3	TRBD1	TRBJ2-7	TGTGCCATCAGTAAGGGACAGGGGGCATCCTACGAGCAGTACTTC	CAISKGQGASYEQYF
13	.	TRBV20-1	.	TRBJ2-3	TGCAGTGCTGAAACAAGCCTGGGAGATACGCAGTATTTT	CSAETSLGDTQYF
14	few	TRBV6-1	TRBD1	TRBJ2-7	TGTGCCAGCAGTGAAGGGACAGGACTCTACGAGCAGTACTTC	CASSEGTGLYEQYF
13	few	TRBV12-3/TRBV12-4	.	TRBJ2-5	TGTGCCAGCACCGGACATCGCCAAGAGACCCAGTACTTC	CASTGHRQETQYF
12	.	TRBV19	.	TRBJ2-5	TGTGCCAGTAGGCAGGCAGGAGAGGCCCAGTACTTC	CASRQAGEAQYF
13	few	TRBV7-2	TRBD2	TRBJ2-3	TGTGCCAGTAAGAGCGGGATGCGAGATACGCAGTATTTT	CASKSGMRDTQYF
15	many	TRBV20-1	TRBD1	TRBJ2-1	TGCAGTGCTAGAGGTCTCAGGGGGAATGAGAATGAGCAGTTCTTC	CSARGLRGNENEQFF
13	.	TRBV2	TRBD1	TRBJ2-5	TGTGCCAGCAGTCGCATTTCCCGGGACAGGGAGTACTTC	CASSRISRDREYF
16	few	TRBV4-1	.	TRBJ2-1	TGCGCCAGCAGCCGAACATTAGCGGAGGTTTACAATGAGCAGTTCTTC	CASSRTLAEVYNEQFF
13	few	TRBV20-1	.	TRBJ1-4	TGCAGTGCTAGACAGGGGTCTGGGGAAAAACTGTTCTTT	CSARQGSGEKLFF
14	few	TRBV7-2	.	TRBJ2-7	TGTGCCAGCAGCCCCCGGGCGGTCCCCTACGAGCAGTACTTC	CASSPRAVPYEQYF
15	few	TRBV5-1	TRBD2	TRBJ2-5	TGCGCCAGCTGCACTAGCGGGAGTGTAGAAGAGACCCAGTACTTC	CASCTSGSVEETQYF